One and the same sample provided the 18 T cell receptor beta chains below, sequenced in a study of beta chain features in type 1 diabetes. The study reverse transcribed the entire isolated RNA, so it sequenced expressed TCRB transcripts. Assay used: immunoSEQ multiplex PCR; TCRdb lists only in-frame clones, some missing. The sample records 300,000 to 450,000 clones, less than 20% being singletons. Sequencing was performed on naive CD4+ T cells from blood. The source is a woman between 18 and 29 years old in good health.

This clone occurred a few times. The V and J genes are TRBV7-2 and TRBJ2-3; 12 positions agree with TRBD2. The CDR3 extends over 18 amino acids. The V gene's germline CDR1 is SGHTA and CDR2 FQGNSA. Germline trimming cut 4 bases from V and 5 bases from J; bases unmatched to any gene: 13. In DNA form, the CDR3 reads TGTGCCAGCAGCTCCAAACTTCTAGCGGGGGGGAGGAGAGATACGCAGTATTTT. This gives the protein CASSSKLLAGGRRDTQYF.

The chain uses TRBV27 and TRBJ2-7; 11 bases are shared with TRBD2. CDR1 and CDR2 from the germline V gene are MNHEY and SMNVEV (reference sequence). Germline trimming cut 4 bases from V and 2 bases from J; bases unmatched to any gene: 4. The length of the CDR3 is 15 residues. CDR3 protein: CASSSGLAGTYEQYF. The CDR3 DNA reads TGTGCCAGCAGTTCCGGACTAGCGGGCACCTACGAGCAGTACTTC.

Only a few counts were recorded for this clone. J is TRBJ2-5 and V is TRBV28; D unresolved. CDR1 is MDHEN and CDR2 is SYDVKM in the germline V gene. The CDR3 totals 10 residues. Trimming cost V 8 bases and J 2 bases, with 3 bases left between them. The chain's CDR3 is CASHQETQYF. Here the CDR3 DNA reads TGTGCCAGCCATCAAGAGACCCAGTACTTC.

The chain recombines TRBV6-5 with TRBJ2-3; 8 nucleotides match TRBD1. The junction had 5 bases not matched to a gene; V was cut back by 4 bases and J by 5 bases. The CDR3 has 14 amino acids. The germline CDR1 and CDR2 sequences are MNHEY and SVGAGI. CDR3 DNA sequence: TGTGCCAGCAGTTTGACAGGGGTACAAGATACGCAGTATTTT. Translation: CASSLTGVQDTQYF.

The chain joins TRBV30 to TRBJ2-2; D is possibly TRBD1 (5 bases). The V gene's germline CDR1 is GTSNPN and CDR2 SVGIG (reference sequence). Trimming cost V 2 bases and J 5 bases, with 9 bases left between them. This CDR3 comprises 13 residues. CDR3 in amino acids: CAWSHRQTGELFF. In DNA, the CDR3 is TGTGCCTGGAGTCACCGACAGACCGGGGAGCTGTTTTTT.

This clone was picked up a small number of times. The CDR3 loop is CASSEGAEVLTF. CDR3 bases: TGTGCCAGCAGTGAAGGGGCAGAAGTCCTGACTTTC. V and J are TRBV2 and TRBJ2-6; no firm D call. From germline, CDR1 is SNHLY and CDR2 FYNNEI. This CDR3 comprises 12 residues. Between the trimmed V and J ends, which lost 1 base and 13 bases, there was a span of 8 bases.

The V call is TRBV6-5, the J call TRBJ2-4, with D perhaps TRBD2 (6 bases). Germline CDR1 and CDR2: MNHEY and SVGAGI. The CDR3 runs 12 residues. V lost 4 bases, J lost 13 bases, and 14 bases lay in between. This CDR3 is CASSSGTPRQYF. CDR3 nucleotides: TGTGCCAGCAGTTCCGGGACTCCCAGGCAGTACTTC.

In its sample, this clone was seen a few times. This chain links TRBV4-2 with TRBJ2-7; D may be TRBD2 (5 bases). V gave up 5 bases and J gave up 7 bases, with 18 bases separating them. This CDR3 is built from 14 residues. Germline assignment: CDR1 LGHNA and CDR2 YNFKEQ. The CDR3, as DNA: TGTGCCAGCAGCTCTGTGGGCCCTCGGGGTGAGCAGTACTTC. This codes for CASSSVGPRGEQYF.

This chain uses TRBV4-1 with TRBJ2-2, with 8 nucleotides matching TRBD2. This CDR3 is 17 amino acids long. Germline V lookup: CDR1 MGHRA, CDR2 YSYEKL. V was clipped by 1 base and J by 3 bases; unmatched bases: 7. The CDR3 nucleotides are TGCGCCAGCAGCCAAGGCCTGGGCGGGGGGTACACCGGGGAGCTGTTTTTT. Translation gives CASSQGLGGGYTGELFF.

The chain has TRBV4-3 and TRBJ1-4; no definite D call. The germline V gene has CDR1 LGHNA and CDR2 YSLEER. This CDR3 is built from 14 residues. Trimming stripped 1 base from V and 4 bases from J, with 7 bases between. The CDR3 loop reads CASSQVKHNEKLFF. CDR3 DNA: TGCGCCAGCAGCCAAGTAAAGCATAATGAAAAACTGTTTTTT.

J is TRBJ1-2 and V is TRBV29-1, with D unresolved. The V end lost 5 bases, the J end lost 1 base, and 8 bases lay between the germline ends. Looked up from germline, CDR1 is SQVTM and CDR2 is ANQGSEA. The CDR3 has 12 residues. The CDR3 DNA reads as TGCAGCGTTACACGTATTAACTATGGCTACACCTTC. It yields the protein CSVTRINYGYTF.

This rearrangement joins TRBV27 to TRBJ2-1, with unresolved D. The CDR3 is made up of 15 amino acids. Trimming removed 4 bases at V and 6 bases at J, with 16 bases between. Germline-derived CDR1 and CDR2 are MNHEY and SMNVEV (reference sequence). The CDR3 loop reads CASSSAREVTNEQFF. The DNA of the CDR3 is TGTGCCAGCAGTTCTGCAAGAGAGGTGACCAATGAGCAGTTCTTC.

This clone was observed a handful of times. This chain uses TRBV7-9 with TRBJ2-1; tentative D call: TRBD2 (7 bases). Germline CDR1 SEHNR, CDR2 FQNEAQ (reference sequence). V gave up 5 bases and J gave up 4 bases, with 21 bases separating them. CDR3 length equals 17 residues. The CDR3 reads CASSLLAIRGGYNEQFF. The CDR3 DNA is TGTGCCAGCAGCCTTCTAGCTATAAGGGGGGGATACAATGAGCAGTTCTTC.

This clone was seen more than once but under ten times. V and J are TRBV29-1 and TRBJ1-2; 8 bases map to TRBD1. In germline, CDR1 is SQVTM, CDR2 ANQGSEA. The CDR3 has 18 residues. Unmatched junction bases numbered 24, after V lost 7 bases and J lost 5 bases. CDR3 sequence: CSGDRRGQPPTLLYGYTF. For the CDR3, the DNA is TGCAGCGGGGACAGGCGTGGTCAACCCCCAACCCTACTATATGGCTACACCTTC.

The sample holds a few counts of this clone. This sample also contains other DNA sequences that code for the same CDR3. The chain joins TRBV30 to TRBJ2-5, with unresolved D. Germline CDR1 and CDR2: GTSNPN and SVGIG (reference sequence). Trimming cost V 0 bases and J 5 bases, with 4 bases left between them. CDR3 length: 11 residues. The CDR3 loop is CAWSVGETQYF. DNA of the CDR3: TGTGCCTGGAGTGTCGGGGAGACCCAGTACTTC.

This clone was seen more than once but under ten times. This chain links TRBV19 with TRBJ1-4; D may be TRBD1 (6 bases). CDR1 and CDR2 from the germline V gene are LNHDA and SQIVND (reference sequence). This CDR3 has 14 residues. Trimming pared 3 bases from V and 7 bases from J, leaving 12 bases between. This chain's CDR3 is CASSIRQEGEKLFF. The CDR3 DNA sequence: TGTGCCAGTAGTATCCGACAGGAAGGTGAAAAACTGTTTTTT.

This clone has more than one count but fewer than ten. The CDR3, as DNA: TGTGCCAGCAGCCAAGCCCCGGGAGGGGGTCTCACTGAAGCTTTCTTT. Translation: CASSQAPGGGLTEAFF. The J gene is TRBJ1-1, the V gene TRBV4-2, with D perhaps matching TRBD1 (6 bases). V lost 1 base and J 4 bases, leaving 16 bases between the germline ends. In germline, CDR1 is LGHNA, CDR2 YNFKEQ. The CDR3 spans 16 residues.

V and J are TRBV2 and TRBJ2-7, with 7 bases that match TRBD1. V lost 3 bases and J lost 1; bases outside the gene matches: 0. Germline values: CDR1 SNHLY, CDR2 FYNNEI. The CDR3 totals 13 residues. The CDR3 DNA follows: TGTGCCAGCAGTGAGGGACAGTCCTACGAGCAGTACTTC. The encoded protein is CASSEGQSYEQYF.